These 17 T cell receptor beta chains share one sample of origin, sequenced in a study of blood T cell repertoires in COVID-19. The assay was immunoSEQ multiplex PCR, and TCRdb's table has in-frame clones only and misses some. Of 150,000 to 250,000 clones listed, around 90% were seen once; the top ten hold around 2.1%. The sequencing input was PBMCs or T cells enriched from blood (not recorded which). The receptors shown here come from a woman aged 30 to 39 who had recovered from COVID-19.

This chain links TRBV6-4 with TRBJ2-1; 14 bases agree with TRBD2. CDR1 is MRHNA, CDR2 SNTAGT, per germline. V trimming: 3 bases; J trimming: 7 bases; junction bases outside the gene matches: 2. The CDR3 spans 15 residues. CDR3 amino acids: CASSEGTSGSNEQFF. In DNA, the CDR3 is TGTGCCAGCAGTGAAGGGACTAGCGGGAGTAATGAGCAGTTCTTC.

The rearrangement links TRBV19 to TRBJ1-1; D might be TRBD1 (6 bases). The CDR3 sequence is 16 residues long. Trimming shortened V by 7 bases and J by 5 bases, and 23 bases separated the two germline ends. Germline loops: CDR1 LNHDA, CDR2 SQIVND (reference sequence). CDR3 nucleotides: TGTGCCAGTACCCTCGGGGGGCCTCCTGAGGAGACTGAAGCTTTCTTT. It is translated as CASTLGGPPEETEAFF.

The rearrangement uses TRBV13 and TRBJ1-2; D possibly corresponds to TRBD1 (5 bases). The V and J ends lost 5 bases and 7 bases respectively, with 23 bases between them. The CDR3 has 16 amino acids. CDR1 and CDR2 from the germline V gene are PRHDT and FYEKMQ (reference sequence). The CDR3 protein is CASSPGLGTGLSGYTF. CDR3 sequence (DNA): TGTGCCAGCAGCCCCGGTTTGGGCACAGGTTTAAGTGGCTACACCTTC.

The V gene is TRBV9, the J gene TRBJ2-5; possibly TRBD1 for D (5 bases). The CDR3 loop spans 15 amino acids. Between the trimmed V and J ends, which lost 0 bases and 0 bases, there was a span of 9 bases. Per the germline V gene, CDR1 is SGDLS and CDR2 is YYNGEE. The CDR3 loop reads CASSVGGDYQETQYF. CDR3 nucleotide sequence: TGTGCCAGCAGCGTAGGGGGCGACTACCAAGAGACCCAGTACTTC.

The V gene is TRBV11-2, the J gene TRBJ1-2, with D unresolved. Germline CDR1 SGHAT, CDR2 FQNNGV. Deletions cut 1 base from V and 4 bases from J, with 10 bases between. This CDR3 has 14 residues. The CDR3 protein is CASSLVLQSYGYTF. CDR3 nucleotide sequence: TGTGCCAGCAGCTTAGTGTTACAGTCCTATGGCTACACCTTC.

This chain links TRBV19 with TRBJ1-1; D gene uncertain. Trimming removed 10 bases from V and 4 bases from J, with 19 bases in between. CDR3 length equals 14 residues. Germline V gene data show CDR1 as LNHDA and CDR2 as SQIVND (reference sequence). The CDR3 DNA reads TGTGCCACAGTGGATCAGGAGGCGGGCACTGAAGCTTTCTTT. It is translated as CATVDQEAGTEAFF.

CDR3 sequence: CSVAGRQNTEAFF. In DNA, the CDR3 is TGCAGCGTGGCGGGACGACAGAACACTGAAGCTTTCTTT. The chain combines TRBV29-1 with TRBJ1-1, with D perhaps TRBD1 (5 bases). The germline V gene encodes CDR1 SQVTM and CDR2 ANQGSEA. V dropped 6 bases and J dropped 1 base, with 12 bases sitting between them. The CDR3 loop spans 13 amino acids.

This chain connects TRBV30 to TRBJ1-1; 10 nucleotides align to TRBD1. The CDR3 consists of 13 residues. J lost 4 bases, V lost 5 bases, and 4 bases had no gene match. Germline V gene sequence: CDR1 GTSNPN, CDR2 SVGIG (reference sequence). The CDR3 loop reads CAWSDRGATEAFF. The CDR3 DNA sequence: TGTGCCTGGTCGGACAGGGGGGCCACTGAAGCTTTCTTT.

DNA for the CDR3: TGTGCCAGCAGCCCCGACAGGGTTGAGTCCGACGAGCAGTACTTC. Translated: CASSPDRVESDEQYF. The gene calls are TRBV7-8 and TRBJ2-7; 7 bases are shared with TRBD1. V lost 5 bases, J lost 5 bases, and 12 bases stayed unmatched. The CDR3 totals 15 residues. Germline assignment: CDR1 SGHVS and CDR2 FQNEAQ.

The CDR3 region has the DNA TGCGCCAGCAGCCAAGAGGGGCAGAGCCGGGGCTACACCTTC. Amino acids: CASSQEGQSRGYTF. The chain is built from TRBV4-1 and TRBJ1-2; a possible D gene is TRBD1 (5 bases). The V end lost 0 bases, the J end lost 8 bases, and 13 bases lay between the germline ends. This CDR3 has 14 residues. The germline CDR1 and CDR2 sequences are MGHRA and YSYEKL.

This sequence joins TRBV2 and TRBJ1-5; 9 nucleotides match TRBD1. The CDR3 length is 16 residues. The V and J ends lost 5 bases and 3 bases, in that order; junction bases with no gene match: 8. Germline CDR1 and CDR2: SNHLY and FYNNEI. The CDR3 here is CASSMSGTGPNQPQHF. In DNA form, the CDR3 reads TGTGCCAGCAGTATGTCCGGGACAGGGCCCAATCAGCCCCAGCATTTT.

The chain joins TRBV11-3 to TRBJ1-1, with a tentative D call TRBD1 (5 bases). The germline V and J ends were trimmed by 1 base and 4 bases, with 10 bases remaining between them. The germline V gene encodes CDR1 SGHNT and CDR2 YENEEA. This CDR3 spans 14 amino acids. CDR3 sequence reads: CASSLAGFGTEAFF. As DNA, the CDR3 is TGTGCCAGCAGCTTAGCAGGGTTTGGCACTGAAGCTTTCTTT. Variable domain in full (rest from reference TRBV11-3 and TRBJ1-1): EAGVVQSPRYKIIEKKQPVAFWCNPISGHNTLYWYLQNLGQGPELLIRYENEEAVDDSQLPKDRFSAERLKGVDSTLKIQPAELGDSAVYLCASSLAGFGTEAFFGQGTRLTVV.

V is TRBV5-1 and J is TRBJ1-4; D gene uncertain. The V gene's germline CDR1 is SGHRS and CDR2 YFSETQ. This CDR3 has 14 amino acids. V lost 1 base, J lost 1 base, and 5 bases lay in between. The CDR3 is CASSLTRTNEKLFF. CDR3 DNA: TGCGCCAGCAGCTTGACACGAACTAATGAAAAACTGTTTTTT.

CDR3 residues: CASSYAAYYGYTF. The DNA for the CDR3 is TGTGCCAGCAGCTACGCGGCATACTATGGCTACACCTTC. The chain couples TRBV6-5 to TRBJ1-2, with D uncertain. Germline V lookup: CDR1 MNHEY, CDR2 SVGAGI. The CDR3 runs 13 residues. V was clipped by 6 bases and J by 3 bases, with 11 bases between them.

This chain links TRBV7-2 with TRBJ1-1; no firm D call. Germline V lookup: CDR1 SGHTA, CDR2 FQGNSA. The CDR3 is 17 residues long. Trimming took 5 bases from V and 0 from J, leaving 19 bases between them. Here the CDR3 DNA reads TGTGCCAGCAGCCCGGACTTTGGTTCGCGTCTGAACACTGAAGCTTTCTTT. Translating gives CASSPDFGSRLNTEAFF.

This chain joins TRBV5-1 and TRBJ2-2; no reliable D call. Looked up from germline, CDR1 is SGHRS and CDR2 is YFSETQ. The CDR3 has 16 residues. Trimming removed 0 bases from V and 3 bases from J, with 12 bases in between. The CDR3 nucleotides are TGCGCCAGCAGCTTGGGACAAGGATTCTACACCGGGGAGCTGTTTTTT. Translated: CASSLGQGFYTGELFF.

This clone was seen a single time. The chain uses TRBV11-3 and TRBJ2-7; TRBD2 matches at 9 bases. Germline V gene data show CDR1 as SGHNT and CDR2 as YENEEA. The CDR3 totals 15 residues. With V trimmed by 0 bases and J by 3 bases, 3 bases remained unmatched. CDR3 bases: TGTGCCAGCAGCTTAGATTTGACTAGCGGCTACGAGCAGTACTTC. This translates into CASSLDLTSGYEQYF.